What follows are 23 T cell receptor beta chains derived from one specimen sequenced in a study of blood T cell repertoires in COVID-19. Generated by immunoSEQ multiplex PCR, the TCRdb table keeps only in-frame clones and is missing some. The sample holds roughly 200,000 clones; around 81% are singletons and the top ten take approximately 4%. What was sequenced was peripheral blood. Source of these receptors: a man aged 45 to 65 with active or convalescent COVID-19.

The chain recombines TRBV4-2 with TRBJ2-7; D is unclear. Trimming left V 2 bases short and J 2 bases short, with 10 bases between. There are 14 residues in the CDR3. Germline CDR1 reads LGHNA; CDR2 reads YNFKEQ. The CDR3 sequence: CASSQQEGTYEQYF. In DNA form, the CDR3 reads TGTGCCAGCAGCCAACAGGAAGGCACCTACGAGCAGTACTTC.

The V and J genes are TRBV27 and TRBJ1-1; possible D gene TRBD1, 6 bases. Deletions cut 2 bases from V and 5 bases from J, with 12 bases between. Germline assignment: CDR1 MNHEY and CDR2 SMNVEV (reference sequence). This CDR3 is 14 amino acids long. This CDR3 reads CASSLRGMGTEAFF. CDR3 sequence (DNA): TGTGCCAGCAGTTTAAGGGGGATGGGGACTGAAGCTTTCTTT.

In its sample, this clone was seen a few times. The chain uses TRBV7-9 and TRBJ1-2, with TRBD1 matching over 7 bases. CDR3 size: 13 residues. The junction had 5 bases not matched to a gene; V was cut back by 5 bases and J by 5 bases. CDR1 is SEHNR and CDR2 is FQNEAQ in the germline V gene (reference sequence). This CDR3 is CASSPEQGYGYTF. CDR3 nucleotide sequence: TGTGCCAGCAGCCCCGAACAGGGGTATGGCTACACCTTC.

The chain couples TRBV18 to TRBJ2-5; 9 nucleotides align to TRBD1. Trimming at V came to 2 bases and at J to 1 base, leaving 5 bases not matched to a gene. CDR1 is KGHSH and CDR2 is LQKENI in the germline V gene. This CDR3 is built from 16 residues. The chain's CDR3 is CASSPEETGGQETQYF. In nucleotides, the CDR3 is TGTGCCAGCTCACCAGAGGAGACAGGGGGCCAAGAGACCCAGTACTTC.

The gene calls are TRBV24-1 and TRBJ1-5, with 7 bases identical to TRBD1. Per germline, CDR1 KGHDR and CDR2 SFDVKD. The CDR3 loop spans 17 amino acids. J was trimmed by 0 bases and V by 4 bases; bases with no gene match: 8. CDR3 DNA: TGTGCCACCAGTGACGGAACAGGGGATTATAGCAATCAGCCCCAGCATTTT. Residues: CATSDGTGDYSNQPQHF.

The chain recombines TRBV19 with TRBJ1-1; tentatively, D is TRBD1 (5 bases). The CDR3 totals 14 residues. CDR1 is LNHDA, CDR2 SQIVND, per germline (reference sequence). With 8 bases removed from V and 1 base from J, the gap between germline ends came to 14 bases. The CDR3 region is CASLGRAENTEAFF. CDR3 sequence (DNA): TGTGCCAGTCTTGGCAGGGCGGAGAACACTGAAGCTTTCTTT.

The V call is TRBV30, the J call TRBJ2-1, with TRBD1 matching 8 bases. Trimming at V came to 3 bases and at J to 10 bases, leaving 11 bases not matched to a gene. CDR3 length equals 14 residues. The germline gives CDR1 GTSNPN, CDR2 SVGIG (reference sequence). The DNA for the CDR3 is TGTGCCTGGAGCGATTCGGACAGGGCGGGAGAGCAGTTCTTC. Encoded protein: CAWSDSDRAGEQFF.

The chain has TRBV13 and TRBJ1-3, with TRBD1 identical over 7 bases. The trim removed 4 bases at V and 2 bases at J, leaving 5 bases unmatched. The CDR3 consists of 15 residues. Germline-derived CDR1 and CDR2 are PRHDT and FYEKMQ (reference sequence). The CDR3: CASSSGQAAGNTIYF. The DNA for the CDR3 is TGTGCCAGCAGCTCCGGACAGGCAGCTGGAAACACCATATATTTT.

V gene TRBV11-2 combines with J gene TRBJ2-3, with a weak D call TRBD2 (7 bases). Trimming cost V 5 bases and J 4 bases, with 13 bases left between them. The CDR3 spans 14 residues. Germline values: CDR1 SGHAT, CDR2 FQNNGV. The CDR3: CASSGRGGADTQYF. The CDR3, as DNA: TGTGCCAGCAGCGGGAGGGGGGGGGCAGATACGCAGTATTTT.

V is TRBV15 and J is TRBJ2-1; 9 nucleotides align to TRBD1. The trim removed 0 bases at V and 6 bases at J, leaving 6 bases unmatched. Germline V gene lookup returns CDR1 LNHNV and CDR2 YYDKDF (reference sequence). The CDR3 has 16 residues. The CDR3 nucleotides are TGTGCCACCAGCAGAGACCCGGGACAGGGTTCCAATGAGCAGTTCTTC. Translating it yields CATSRDPGQGSNEQFF.

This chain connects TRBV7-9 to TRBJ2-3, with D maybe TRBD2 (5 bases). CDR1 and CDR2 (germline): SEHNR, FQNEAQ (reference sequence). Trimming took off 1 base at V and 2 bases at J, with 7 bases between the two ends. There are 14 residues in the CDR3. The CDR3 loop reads CASSLGSDTDTQYF. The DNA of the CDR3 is TGTGCCAGCAGCTTAGGTAGCGACACAGATACGCAGTATTTT.

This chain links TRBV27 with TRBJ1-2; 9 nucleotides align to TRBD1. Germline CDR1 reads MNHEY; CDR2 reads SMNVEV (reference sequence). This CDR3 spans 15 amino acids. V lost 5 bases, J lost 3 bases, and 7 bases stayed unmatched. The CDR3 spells CASSTGTGNDYGYTF. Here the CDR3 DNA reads TGTGCCAGCAGTACCGGGACAGGGAACGACTATGGCTACACCTTC.

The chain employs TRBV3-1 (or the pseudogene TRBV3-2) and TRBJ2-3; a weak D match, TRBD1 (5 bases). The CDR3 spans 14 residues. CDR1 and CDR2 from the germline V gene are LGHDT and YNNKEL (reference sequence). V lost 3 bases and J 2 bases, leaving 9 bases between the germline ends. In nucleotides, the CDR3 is TGTGCCAGCAGCCAGGGGCGGCCCACAGATACGCAGTATTTT. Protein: CASSQGRPTDTQYF.

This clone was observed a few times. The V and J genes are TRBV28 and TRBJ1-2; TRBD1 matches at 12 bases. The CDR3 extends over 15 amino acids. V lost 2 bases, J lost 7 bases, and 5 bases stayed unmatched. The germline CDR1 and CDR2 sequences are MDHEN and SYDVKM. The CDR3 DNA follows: TGTGCCAGCAGTTTAGGGACAGGGGGCTGGAGTGGCTACACCTTC. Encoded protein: CASSLGTGGWSGYTF.

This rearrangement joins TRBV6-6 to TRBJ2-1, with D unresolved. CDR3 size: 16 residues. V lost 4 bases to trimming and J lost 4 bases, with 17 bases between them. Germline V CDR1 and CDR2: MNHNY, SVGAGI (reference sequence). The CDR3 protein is CASSSDNYPDYNEQFF. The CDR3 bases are TGTGCCAGCAGTTCTGATAACTACCCCGATTACAATGAGCAGTTCTTC.

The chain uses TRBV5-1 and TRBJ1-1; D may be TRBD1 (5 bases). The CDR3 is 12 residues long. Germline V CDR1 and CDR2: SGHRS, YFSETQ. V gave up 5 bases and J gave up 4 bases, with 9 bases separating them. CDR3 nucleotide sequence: TGCGCCAGCAGGTCGGGGGGCACTGAAGCTTTCTTT. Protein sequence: CASRSGGTEAFF.

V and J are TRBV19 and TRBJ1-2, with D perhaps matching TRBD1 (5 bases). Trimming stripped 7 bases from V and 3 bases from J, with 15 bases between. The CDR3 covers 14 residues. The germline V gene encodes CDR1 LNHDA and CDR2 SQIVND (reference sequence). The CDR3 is CASTYGGGDYGYTF. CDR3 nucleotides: TGTGCCAGTACCTATGGAGGAGGGGACTATGGCTACACCTTC.

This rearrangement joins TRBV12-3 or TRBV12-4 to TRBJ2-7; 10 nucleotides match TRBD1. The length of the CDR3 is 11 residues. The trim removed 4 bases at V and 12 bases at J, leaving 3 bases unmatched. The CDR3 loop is CASSSGQGTYF. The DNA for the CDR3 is TGTGCCAGCAGTTCGGGACAGGGGACGTACTTC.

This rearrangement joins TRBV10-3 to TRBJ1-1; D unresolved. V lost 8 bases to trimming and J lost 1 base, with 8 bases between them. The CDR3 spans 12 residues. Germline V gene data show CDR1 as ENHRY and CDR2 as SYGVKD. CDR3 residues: CAIARSNTEAFF. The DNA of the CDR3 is TGTGCCATCGCCAGGTCGAACACTGAAGCTTTCTTT.

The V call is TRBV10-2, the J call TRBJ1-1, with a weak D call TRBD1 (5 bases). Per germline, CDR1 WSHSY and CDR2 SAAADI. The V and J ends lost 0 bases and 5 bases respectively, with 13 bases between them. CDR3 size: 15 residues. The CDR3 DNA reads TGCGCCAGCAGTGAGTCGGGGCGAGGGAGGACTGAAGCTTTCTTT. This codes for CASSESGRGRTEAFF.

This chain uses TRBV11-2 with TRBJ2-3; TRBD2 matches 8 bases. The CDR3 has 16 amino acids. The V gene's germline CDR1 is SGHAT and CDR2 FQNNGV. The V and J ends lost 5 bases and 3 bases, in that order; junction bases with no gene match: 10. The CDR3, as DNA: TGTGCCAGCAGCCCACGGGGAGCGGGGGAGACAGATACGCAGTATTTT. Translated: CASSPRGAGETDTQYF.

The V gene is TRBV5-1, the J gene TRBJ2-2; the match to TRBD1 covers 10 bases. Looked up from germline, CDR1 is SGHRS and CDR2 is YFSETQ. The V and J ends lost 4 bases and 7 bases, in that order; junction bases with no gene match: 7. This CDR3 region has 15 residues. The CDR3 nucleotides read TGCGCCAGCAGCCGGGGGACAGGGGAGATCGGGGAGCTGTTTTTT. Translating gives CASSRGTGEIGELFF.

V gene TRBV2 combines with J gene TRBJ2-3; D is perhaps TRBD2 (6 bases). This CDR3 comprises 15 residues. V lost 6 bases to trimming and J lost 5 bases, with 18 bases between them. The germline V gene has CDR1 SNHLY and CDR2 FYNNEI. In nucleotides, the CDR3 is TGTGCCAGCAGGGATAGACATGGAGGGGAAGATACGCAGTATTTT. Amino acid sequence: CASRDRHGGEDTQYF.